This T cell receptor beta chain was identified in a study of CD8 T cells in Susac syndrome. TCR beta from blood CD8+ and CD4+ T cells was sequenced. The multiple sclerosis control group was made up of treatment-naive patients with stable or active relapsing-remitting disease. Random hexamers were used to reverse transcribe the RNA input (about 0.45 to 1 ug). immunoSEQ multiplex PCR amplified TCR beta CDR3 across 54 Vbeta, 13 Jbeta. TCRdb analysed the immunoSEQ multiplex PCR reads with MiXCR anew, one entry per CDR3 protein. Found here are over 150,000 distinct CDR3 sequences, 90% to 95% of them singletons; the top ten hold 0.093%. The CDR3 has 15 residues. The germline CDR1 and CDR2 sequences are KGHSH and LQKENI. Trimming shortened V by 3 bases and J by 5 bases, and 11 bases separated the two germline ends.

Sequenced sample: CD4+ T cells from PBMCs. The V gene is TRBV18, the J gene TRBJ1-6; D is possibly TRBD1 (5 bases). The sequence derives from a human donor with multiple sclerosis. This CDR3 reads CASSPGGANNSPLHF. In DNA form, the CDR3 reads TGTGCCAGCTCACCGGGAGGGGCTAATAATTCACCCCTCCACTTT.